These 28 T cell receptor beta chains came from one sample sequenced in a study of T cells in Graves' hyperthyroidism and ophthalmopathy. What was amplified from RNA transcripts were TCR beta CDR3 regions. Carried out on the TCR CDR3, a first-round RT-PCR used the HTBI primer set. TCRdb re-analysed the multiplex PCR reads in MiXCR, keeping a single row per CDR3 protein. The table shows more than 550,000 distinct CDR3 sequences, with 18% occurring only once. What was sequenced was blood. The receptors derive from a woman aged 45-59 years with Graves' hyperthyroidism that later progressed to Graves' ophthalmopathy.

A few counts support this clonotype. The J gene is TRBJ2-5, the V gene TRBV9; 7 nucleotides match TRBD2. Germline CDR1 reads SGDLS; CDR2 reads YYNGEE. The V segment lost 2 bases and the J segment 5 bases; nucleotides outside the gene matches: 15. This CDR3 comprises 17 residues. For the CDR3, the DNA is TGTGCCAGCAGCGTTGGGGTTAGCGGGTTGAGTCGGGAGACCCAGTACTTC. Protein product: CASSVGVSGLSRETQYF. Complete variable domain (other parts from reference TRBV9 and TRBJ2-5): DSGVTQTPKHLITATGQRVTLRCSPRSGDLSVYWYQQSLDQGLQFLIQYYNGEERAKGNILERFSAQQFPDLHSELNLSSLELGDSALYFCASSVGVSGLSRETQYFGPGTRLLVL.

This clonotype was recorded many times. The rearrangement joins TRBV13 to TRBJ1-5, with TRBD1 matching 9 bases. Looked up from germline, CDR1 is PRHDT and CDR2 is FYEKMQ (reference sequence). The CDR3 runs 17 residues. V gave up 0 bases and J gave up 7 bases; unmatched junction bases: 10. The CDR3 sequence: CASSLGTGGGLRQPQHF. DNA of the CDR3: TGTGCCAGCAGCTTAGGGACAGGGGGTGGCCTACGGCAGCCCCAGCATTTT.

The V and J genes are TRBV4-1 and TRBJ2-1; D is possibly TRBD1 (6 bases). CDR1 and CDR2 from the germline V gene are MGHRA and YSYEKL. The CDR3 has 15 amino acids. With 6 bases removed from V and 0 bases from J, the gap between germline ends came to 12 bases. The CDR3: CASRGTGSSYNEQFF. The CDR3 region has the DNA TGCGCCAGCAGGGGCACAGGGAGCTCCTACAATGAGCAGTTCTTC.

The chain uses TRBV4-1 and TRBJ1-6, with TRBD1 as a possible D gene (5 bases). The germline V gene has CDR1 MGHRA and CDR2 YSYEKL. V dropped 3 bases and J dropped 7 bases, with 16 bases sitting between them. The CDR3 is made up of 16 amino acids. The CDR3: CASSQDGGGSNSPLHF. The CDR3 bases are TGCGCCAGCAGCCAGGACGGGGGGGGATCCAATTCACCCCTCCACTTT.

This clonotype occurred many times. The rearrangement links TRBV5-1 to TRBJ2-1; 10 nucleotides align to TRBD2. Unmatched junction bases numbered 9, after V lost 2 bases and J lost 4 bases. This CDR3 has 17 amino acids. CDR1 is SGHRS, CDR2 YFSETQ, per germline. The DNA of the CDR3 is TGCGCCAGCAGCTTAAGGTTAGCGGGGGGCTCATACAATGAGCAGTTCTTC. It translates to CASSLRLAGGSYNEQFF.

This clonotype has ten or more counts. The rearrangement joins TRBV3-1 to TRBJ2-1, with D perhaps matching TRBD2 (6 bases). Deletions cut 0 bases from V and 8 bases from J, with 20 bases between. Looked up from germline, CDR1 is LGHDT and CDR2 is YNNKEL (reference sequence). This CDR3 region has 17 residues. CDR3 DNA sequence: TGTGCCAGCAGCCAAGATGAGAGCGGACTACTCTCGGATGAGCAGTTCTTC. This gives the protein CASSQDESGLLSDEQFF.

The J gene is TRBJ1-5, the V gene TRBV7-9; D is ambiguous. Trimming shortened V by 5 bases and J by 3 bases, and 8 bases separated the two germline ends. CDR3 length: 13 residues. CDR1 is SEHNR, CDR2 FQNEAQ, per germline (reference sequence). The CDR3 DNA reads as TGTGCCAGCAGCATCGGGAACAATCAGCCCCAGCATTTT. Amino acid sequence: CASSIGNNQPQHF.

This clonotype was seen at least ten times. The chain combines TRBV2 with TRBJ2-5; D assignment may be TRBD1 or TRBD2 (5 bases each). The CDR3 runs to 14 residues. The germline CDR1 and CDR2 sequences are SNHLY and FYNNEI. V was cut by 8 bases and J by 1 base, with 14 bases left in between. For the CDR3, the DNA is TGTGCCAGCTTGGGACGCCCTATCCAAGAGACCCAGTACTTC. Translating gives CASLGRPIQETQYF.

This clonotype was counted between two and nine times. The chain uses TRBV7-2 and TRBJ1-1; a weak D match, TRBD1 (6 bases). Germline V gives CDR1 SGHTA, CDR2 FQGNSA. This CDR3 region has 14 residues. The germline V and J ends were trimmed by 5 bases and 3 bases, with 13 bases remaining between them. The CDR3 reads CASSPMGGHTEAFF. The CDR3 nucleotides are TGTGCCAGCAGCCCAATGGGGGGGCACACTGAAGCTTTCTTT. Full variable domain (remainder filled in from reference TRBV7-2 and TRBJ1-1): GAGVSQSPSNKVTEKGKDVELRCDPISGHTALYWYRQSLGQGLEFLIYFQGNSAPDKSGLPSDRFSAERTGGSVSTLTIQRTQQEDSAVYLCASSPMGGHTEAFFGQGTRLTVV.

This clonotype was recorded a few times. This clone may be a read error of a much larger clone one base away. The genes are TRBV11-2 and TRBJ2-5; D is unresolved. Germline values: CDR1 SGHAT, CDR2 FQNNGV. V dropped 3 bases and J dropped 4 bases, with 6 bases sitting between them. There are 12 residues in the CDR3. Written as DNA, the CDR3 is TGTGCCAGCAGCTTTGAAGCAGAGACCCAGTACTTC. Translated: CASSFEAETQYF.

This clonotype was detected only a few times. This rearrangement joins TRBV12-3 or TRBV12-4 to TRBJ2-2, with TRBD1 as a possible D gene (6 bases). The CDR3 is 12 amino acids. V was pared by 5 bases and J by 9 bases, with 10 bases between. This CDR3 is CASSTGLWELFF. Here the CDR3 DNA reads TGTGCCAGCAGTACAGGGCTCTGGGAGCTGTTTTTT.

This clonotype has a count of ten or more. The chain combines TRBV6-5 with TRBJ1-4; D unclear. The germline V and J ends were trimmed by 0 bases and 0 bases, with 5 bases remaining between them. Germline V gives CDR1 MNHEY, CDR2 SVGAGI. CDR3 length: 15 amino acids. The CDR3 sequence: CASSYSKPTNEKLFF. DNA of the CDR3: TGTGCCAGCAGTTACTCGAAACCAACTAATGAAAAACTGTTTTTT.

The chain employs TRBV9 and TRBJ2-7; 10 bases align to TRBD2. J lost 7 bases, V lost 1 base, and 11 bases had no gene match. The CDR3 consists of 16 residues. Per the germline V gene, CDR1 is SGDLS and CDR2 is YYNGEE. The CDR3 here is CASSVLASGGPGEQYF. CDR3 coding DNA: TGTGCCAGCAGCGTACTGGCTAGCGGGGGCCCGGGGGAGCAGTACTTC.

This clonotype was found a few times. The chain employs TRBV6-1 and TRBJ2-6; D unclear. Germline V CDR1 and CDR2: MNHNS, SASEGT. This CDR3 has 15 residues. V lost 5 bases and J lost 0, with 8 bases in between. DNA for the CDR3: TGTGCCAGCAGTCCTGGGTACTCTGGGGCCAACGTCCTGACTTTC. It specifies CASSPGYSGANVLTF.

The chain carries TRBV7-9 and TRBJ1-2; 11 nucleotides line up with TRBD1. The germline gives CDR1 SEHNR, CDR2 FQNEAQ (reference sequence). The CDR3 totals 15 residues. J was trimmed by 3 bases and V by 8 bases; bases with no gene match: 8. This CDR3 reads CASLAPGQGDYGYTF. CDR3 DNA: TGTGCCAGCCTAGCCCCGGGACAGGGGGACTATGGCTACACCTTC.

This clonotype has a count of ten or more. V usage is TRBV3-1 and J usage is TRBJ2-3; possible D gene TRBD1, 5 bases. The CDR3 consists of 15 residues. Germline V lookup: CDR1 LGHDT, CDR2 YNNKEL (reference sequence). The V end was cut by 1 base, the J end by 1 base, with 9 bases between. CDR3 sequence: CASSQATDRTDTQYF. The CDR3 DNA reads TGTGCCAGCAGCCAAGCGACAGACCGCACAGATACGCAGTATTTT.

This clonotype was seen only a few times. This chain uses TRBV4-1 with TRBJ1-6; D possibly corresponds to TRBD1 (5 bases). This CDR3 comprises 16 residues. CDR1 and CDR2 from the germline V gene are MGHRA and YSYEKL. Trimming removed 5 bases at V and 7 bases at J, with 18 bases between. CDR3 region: CASSLPEGRVNSPLHF. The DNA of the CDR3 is TGCGCCAGCAGCTTACCCGAGGGCAGGGTCAATTCACCCCTCCACTTT.

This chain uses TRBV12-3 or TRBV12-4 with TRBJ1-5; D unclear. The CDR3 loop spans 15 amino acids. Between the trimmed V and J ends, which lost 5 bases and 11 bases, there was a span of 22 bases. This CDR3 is CASSQRQAPNQSQHF. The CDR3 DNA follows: TGTGCCAGCAGTCAGAGACAAGCCCCAAACCAGTCCCAGCATTTT.

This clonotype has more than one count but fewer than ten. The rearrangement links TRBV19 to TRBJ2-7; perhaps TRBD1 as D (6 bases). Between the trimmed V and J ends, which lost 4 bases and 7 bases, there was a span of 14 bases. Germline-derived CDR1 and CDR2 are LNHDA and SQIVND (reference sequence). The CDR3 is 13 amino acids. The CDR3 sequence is CASSKQNTGEQYF. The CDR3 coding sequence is TGTGCCAGTAGTAAACAAAATACAGGGGAGCAGTACTTC.

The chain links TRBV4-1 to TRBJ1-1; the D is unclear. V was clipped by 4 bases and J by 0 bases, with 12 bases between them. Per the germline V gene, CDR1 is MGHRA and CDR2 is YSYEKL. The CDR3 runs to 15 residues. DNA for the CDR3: TGCGCCAGCAGCCCGGCCCGACTGATGAACACTGAAGCTTTCTTT. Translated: CASSPARLMNTEAFF.

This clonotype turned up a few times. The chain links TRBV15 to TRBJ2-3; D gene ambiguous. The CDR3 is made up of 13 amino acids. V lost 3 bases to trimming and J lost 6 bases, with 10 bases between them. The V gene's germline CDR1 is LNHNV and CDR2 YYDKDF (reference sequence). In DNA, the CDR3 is TGTGCCACCAGCAGGGACCCCACCGATACGCAGTATTTT. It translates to CATSRDPTDTQYF. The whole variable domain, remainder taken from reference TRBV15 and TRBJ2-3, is DAMVIQNPRYQVTQFGKPVTLSCSQTLNHNVMYWYQQKSSQAPKLLFHYYDKDFNNEADTPDNFQSRRPNTSFCFLDIRSPGLGDTAMYLCATSRDPTDTQYFGPGTRLTVL.

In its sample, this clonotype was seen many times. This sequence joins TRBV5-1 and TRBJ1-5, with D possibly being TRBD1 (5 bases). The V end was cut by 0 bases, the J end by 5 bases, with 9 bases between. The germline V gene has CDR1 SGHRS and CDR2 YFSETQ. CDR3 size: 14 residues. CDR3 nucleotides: TGCGCCAGCAGCTTGGATCTGGGGGATCAGCCCCAGCATTTT. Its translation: CASSLDLGDQPQHF.

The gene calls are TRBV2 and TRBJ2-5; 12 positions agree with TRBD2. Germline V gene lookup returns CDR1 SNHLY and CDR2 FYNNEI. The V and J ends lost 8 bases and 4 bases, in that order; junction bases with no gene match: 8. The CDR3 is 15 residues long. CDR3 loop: CASDLLAGGGETQYF. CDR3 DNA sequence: TGTGCCAGCGATCTACTAGCGGGGGGAGGAGAGACCCAGTACTTC.

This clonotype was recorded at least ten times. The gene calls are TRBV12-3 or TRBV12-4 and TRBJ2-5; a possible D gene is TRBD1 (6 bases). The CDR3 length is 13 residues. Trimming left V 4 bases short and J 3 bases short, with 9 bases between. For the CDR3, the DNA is TGTGCCAGCAGTTGGACAGCGAAAGAGACCCAGTACTTC. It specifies CASSWTAKETQYF.

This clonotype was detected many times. The CDR3 DNA sequence: TGTGCCAGCTCACCACCGAACAGGGGGTACACTGAAGCTTTCTTT. Translating it yields CASSPPNRGYTEAFF. This chain links TRBV18 with TRBJ1-1; 8 bases are shared with TRBD1. This CDR3 comprises 15 residues. Germline V gene lookup returns CDR1 KGHSH and CDR2 LQKENI. J lost 3 bases, V lost 0 bases, and 3 bases had no gene match.

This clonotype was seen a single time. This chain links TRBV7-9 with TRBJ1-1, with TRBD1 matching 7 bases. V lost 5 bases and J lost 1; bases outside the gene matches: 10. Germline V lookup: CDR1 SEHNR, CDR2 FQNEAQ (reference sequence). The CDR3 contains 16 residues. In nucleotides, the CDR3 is TGTGCCAGCAGCGTCCGACAGGGAGCGGGGAACACTGAAGCTTTCTTT. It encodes CASSVRQGAGNTEAFF.

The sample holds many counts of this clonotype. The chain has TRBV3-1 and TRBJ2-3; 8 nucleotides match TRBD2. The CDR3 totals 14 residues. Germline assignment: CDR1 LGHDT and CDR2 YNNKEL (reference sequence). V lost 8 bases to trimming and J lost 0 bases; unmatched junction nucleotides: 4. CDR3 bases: TGTGCCAGCGCACTAGCGGCTAGCACAGATACGCAGTATTTT. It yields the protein CASALAASTDTQYF.

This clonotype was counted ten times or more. The CDR3 bases are TGCGCCAGCAGCTTGGGATCGGGAGATACGCAGTATTTT. Amino acid sequence: CASSLGSGDTQYF. The chain is built from TRBV5-1 and TRBJ2-3, with D unclear. Germline loops: CDR1 SGHRS, CDR2 YFSETQ. With 0 bases removed from V and 5 bases from J, the gap between germline ends came to 7 bases. The CDR3 consists of 13 residues.